This is a list of T cell receptor beta chains from one sample in a study of T cell responses to AZD1222 COVID-19 vaccine. Clones were read by immunoSEQ multiplex PCR, and TCRdb kept only the in-frame ones, dropping some. Seen here are 15,000 to 20,000 clones, 81% observed once, and the top ten hold 21%. The sequenced sample was peripheral blood, obtained 28 days after the second AZD1222 dose. The receptors were gathered from an adult who received the AZD1222 COVID-19 vaccine. Both conserved end residues are part of each CDR3. Fields, in order: CDR3 DNA, CDR3 protein, V gene, clone size, D gene, CDR3 length, J gene. D genes are given only for firm matches. Size is stated for part of the rows, as once, few or many counts, or as a class when the clone is expanded.

TGTGCCACCAGTGACGGTTCCCATCATCAGCCCCAGCATTTT CATSDGSHHQPQHF TRBV24-1 - - 14 TRBJ1-5
TGTGCCAGCAGTCTTATCGTCCTGAGGACCTACAATGAGCAGTTCTTC CASSLIVLRTYNEQFF TRBV11-2 - - 16 TRBJ2-1
TGTGCCAGCAGTGAATGGGGGGGGGACAGAAGCACAGATACGCAGTATTTT CASSEWGGDRSTDTQYF TRBV6-1 - - 17 TRBJ2-3
TGTGCCAGCAGCCAAGTCTTTGGGGGGCTCGGCACTGAAGCTTTCTTT CASSQVFGGLGTEAFF TRBV3-1/TRBV3-2 few - 16 TRBJ1-1
TGTGCCAGCAGCGGCAGGCCCAGGGGGGACAATGAGCAGTTCTTC CASSGRPRGDNEQFF TRBV7-9 - - 15 TRBJ2-1
TGTGCCAGCAGTGAAGACAGGGGAAGGGGCACTGAAGCTTTCTTT CASSEDRGRGTEAFF TRBV2 once TRBD1 15 TRBJ1-1
TGTGCCAGCAGCCTTTCGGGGGCCGGTGGCTACACCTTC CASSLSGAGGYTF TRBV11-3 few - 13 TRBJ1-2
TGTGCCTGGAGTGTACTTCCCCGACAGGGGGTAGGTTACTATGGCTACACCTTC CAWSVLPRQGVGYYGYTF TRBV30 - TRBD1 18 TRBJ1-2
TGTGCCAGCAGCTCACGACTCACTGAGCAGTTCTTC CASSSRLTEQFF TRBV7-9 - - 12 TRBJ2-1
TGCGCCAGCAGCTTGTGGGGCGGGAGTGGGCCAGATACGCAGTATTTT CASSLWGGSGPDTQYF TRBV5-1 - TRBD2 16 TRBJ2-3
TGCGCCAGCAGACCCGGACAGGGAGGTTCCTACAATGAGCAGTTCTTC CASRPGQGGSYNEQFF TRBV4-1 - TRBD1 16 TRBJ2-1
TGTGCCAGCAGTGACACCTCCTACAATGAGCAGTTCTTC CASSDTSYNEQFF TRBV6-4 - - 13 TRBJ2-1
TGTGCCAGTCGGCCGCAGGGGGCGAGCTACGAGCAGTACTTC CASRPQGASYEQYF TRBV7-9 - TRBD1 14 TRBJ2-7
TGTGCCAGCAGTTACGGACTTGGCACCGGGGAGCTGTTTTTT CASSYGLGTGELFF TRBV6-5 few - 14 TRBJ2-2
TGTGCCAGCTCACCCTCGACAGCTAATAATTCACCCCTCCACTTT CASSPSTANNSPLHF TRBV18 - - 15 TRBJ1-6
TGTGCCAGCAGCCCTTTTTCCGCCTATGGCTACACCTTC CASSPFSAYGYTF TRBV12-3/TRBV12-4 - - 13 TRBJ1-2
TGTGCCAGCAGCTCCCCGGGGGCGAGCAATCAGCCCCAGCATTTT CASSSPGASNQPQHF TRBV7-2 few - 15 TRBJ1-5
TGTGCCAGCAGTTTTAGACAGCATGGCTACACCTTC CASSFRQHGYTF TRBV12-3/TRBV12-4 - - 12 TRBJ1-2
TGTGCCAGCAGCCATATTCCGGACAGGAACAATGAGCAGTTCTTC CASSHIPDRNNEQFF TRBV5-8 - TRBD1 15 TRBJ2-1
TGTGCCAGCGGTCCCAGCACAACCCTATACACCGGGGAGCTGTTTTTT CASGPSTTLYTGELFF TRBV5-6 - - 16 TRBJ2-2
TGTGCCAGCAGCTTCGACAGCAATCAGCCCCAGCATTTT CASSFDSNQPQHF TRBV7-9 - - 13 TRBJ1-5
TGCGCCAGCAGCTTGTCGGCAGGGGGGGCCTACGAGCAGTACTTC CASSLSAGGAYEQYF TRBV5-1 - - 15 TRBJ2-7
TGTGCCAGCTCCCAAACCCCCATAGCTAACTATGGCTACACCTTC CASSQTPIANYGYTF TRBV18 - - 15 TRBJ1-2
TGTGCCAGCAGCCTTCGCCTGACGGGGGGGCACAATGAGCAGTTCTTC CASSLRLTGGHNEQFF TRBV7-2 - TRBD2 16 TRBJ2-1
TGTGCCAGCAGTTACTCGGGGGGGAACACTGAAGCTTTCTTT CASSYSGGNTEAFF TRBV6-5 - - 14 TRBJ1-1
TGTGCCAGCAGCCTCGGACTAGCTCCAACCTACGAGCAGTACTTC CASSLGLAPTYEQYF TRBV5-6 - TRBD2 15 TRBJ2-7
TGCGCCAGCAGCCTGAAGGGACAGAACCAAGAGACCCAGTACTTC CASSLKGQNQETQYF TRBV4-1 - TRBD1 15 TRBJ2-5
TGTGCCAGCAGTGATTGGGACAACTCTGGAAACACCATATATTTT CASSDWDNSGNTIYF TRBV6-2/TRBV6-3 - - 15 TRBJ1-3
TGTGCCAGCAGCCCCCGGACAGGGTGGAACACTGAAGCTTTCTTT CASSPRTGWNTEAFF TRBV11-2 - TRBD1 15 TRBJ1-1
TGTGCCAGCAGTGAAAGAGCGGGGGTGGACACAGATACGCAGTATTTT CASSERAGVDTDTQYF TRBV6-1 - TRBD2 16 TRBJ2-3
TGTGCCAGCAGCGTAGCGGGGCCCTATGGCTACACCTTC CASSVAGPYGYTF TRBV9 - - 13 TRBJ1-2
TGTGCCAGCAGCGGGGCTATAAGGACCGGGGAGCTGTTTTTT CASSGAIRTGELFF TRBV9 medium-sized - 14 TRBJ2-2
TGTGCCAGCAGCTTAGGGTTGCTAGCGGGGGGGCATCAAGAGACCCAGTACTTC CASSLGLLAGGHQETQYF TRBV7-2 - TRBD2 18 TRBJ2-5
TGTGCCAGCAGTGTGCCCCCTACCGATGAGCAGTTCTTC CASSVPPTDEQFF TRBV12-3/TRBV12-4 - - 13 TRBJ2-1
TGTGCCAGCAGCAGCGGACGGCCCATTAACTATGGCTACACCTTC CASSSGRPINYGYTF TRBV2 once - 15 TRBJ1-2
TGTGCCAGCAGCCCGCAGGGATTCTCCTACGAGCAGTACTTC CASSPQGFSYEQYF TRBV7-6 once - 14 TRBJ2-7
TGTGCCAGCAGTTCCCAAGCTTACGAGCAGTACTTC CASSSQAYEQYF TRBV6-5 - - 12 TRBJ2-7
TGTGCCAGCAGTTTATCGTGGAGGGCTGTGGGCTATGGCTACACCTTC CASSLSWRAVGYGYTF TRBV27 - - 16 TRBJ1-2
TGTGCCAGCTCCACTGTCTCCGGGGCCAACGTCCTGACTTTC CASSTVSGANVLTF TRBV27 - - 14 TRBJ2-6
TGCGCCAGCACACAGGCTCACTATGGCTACACCTTC CASTQAHYGYTF TRBV10-2 - - 12 TRBJ1-2
TGTGCCAGCAGCACCCAGGGGCGGGACACTGAAGCTTTCTTT CASSTQGRDTEAFF TRBV7-9 - - 14 TRBJ1-1
TGTGCCAGCAGTCTCCGCGACGGGGCCAACGTCCTGACTTTC CASSLRDGANVLTF TRBV6-2/TRBV6-3 - - 14 TRBJ2-6
TGTGCCAGCAGCCTTACAGGGCCGAACACCGGGGAGCTGTTTTTT CASSLTGPNTGELFF TRBV7-6 - - 15 TRBJ2-2
TGCGCCAGCAGCCAAGAAGGGGCCGGGGCCAACGTCCTGACTTTC CASSQEGAGANVLTF TRBV4-3 - - 15 TRBJ2-6
TGTGCCAGCAGCTTAGAATACGAGCAGTACTTC CASSLEYEQYF TRBV7-8 - - 11 TRBJ2-7
TGTGCCAGCAGCTTGGGACAGTTCTATGGCTACACCTTC CASSLGQFYGYTF TRBV5-6 - - 13 TRBJ1-2
TGTGCCACCAGCATGGGGACCGTGGGCTACACCTTC CATSMGTVGYTF TRBV15 - - 12 TRBJ1-2
TGTGCCAGTAGTGGCATAGACAGCAAGCCTGGAAACACCATATATTTT CASSGIDSKPGNTIYF TRBV19 - - 16 TRBJ1-3
TGTGCCAGCAGTTACGGGGCGCCGGGATCGGGCTACACCTTC CASSYGAPGSGYTF TRBV6-5 - - 14 TRBJ1-2
TGTGCCAGCAGCTATTCAGGTGATACGCAGTATTTT CASSYSGDTQYF TRBV7-2 - - 12 TRBJ2-3
TGTGCCAGCACCTTGGACAGTTACAATGAGCAGTTCTTC CASTLDSYNEQFF TRBV12-3/TRBV12-4 - - 13 TRBJ2-1
TGTGCCAGCAGCCGGGACTTCACAGATACGCAGTATTTT CASSRDFTDTQYF TRBV14 - - 13 TRBJ2-3
TGTGCCAGCAGTTCACACTCCCGAGGGAACACTGAAGCTTTCTTT CASSSHSRGNTEAFF TRBV6-2/TRBV6-3 - - 15 TRBJ1-1
TGTGCCAGCAGTGGGCAGGGATTGGGACGCACTGAAGCTTTCTTT CASSGQGLGRTEAFF TRBV27 - - 15 TRBJ1-1
TGTGCCAGTAGTATCACCGGCTTGGTGGATGAGCAGTTCTTC CASSITGLVDEQFF TRBV19 - - 14 TRBJ2-1
TGTGCCAGCAGCGTCGATAGACAGGCGATTAACTATGGCTACACCTTC CASSVDRQAINYGYTF TRBV6-2/TRBV6-3 - - 16 TRBJ1-2